This record concerns one T cell receptor (beta chain) sequence. The antigen is undetermined. These data are taken from a study of cytomegalovirus exposure and HLA in healthy donors. Findings of the study overall: The classifier reportedly diagnosed cytomegalovirus status with high sensitivity and specificity. Accurate prediction of HLA-A and HLA-B alleles (for most subjects) was reportedly achieved from TCR beta sequences. The study listed approximately 160 cytomegalovirus-associated TCR beta chains.

The donors gave bone marrow, and they were healthy. Trimming removed 1 base at V and 7 bases at J, with 4 bases between. Germline V gene data show CDR1 as LNHDA and CDR2 as SQIVND (reference sequence). The CDR3 covers 11 residues. PCR primers comprised 60 Vbeta and 13 Jbeta primers. Produced via immunoSEQ multiplex PCR; TCRdb's table is partial and in-frame only. This sample carries 50,000 to 80,000 clones, around four fifths of them seen once, and the ten largest clones take about 5.5%. This rearrangement joins TRBV19 to TRBJ1-2; no clear D gene. The sequencing input was PBMCs. This sequence originates from a male donor in good health and CMV-seropositive. The CDR3 DNA is TGTGCCAGTAGTATAGGAGGTGGCTACACCTTC. As protein: CASSIGGGYTF.